This T cell receptor beta chain was recovered during a study of human T cells and chemical hapten exposure. This clonotype was recorded at least ten times. Authors' analysis steps: Sample TCR counts, which ranged from about 23,224 to 750,000, had a median of around 96,000. TCRdb re-analysed the RACE reads in MiXCR, keeping a single row per CDR3 protein. These V and J calls are TCRdb output, not the study's own analysis. The sample lists 35,000 to 40,000 distinct CDR3 sequences; 10% to 13% were seen once. The CDR3 totals 14 residues. V was pared by 0 bases and J by 10 bases, with 15 bases between. The V gene's germline CDR1 is MNHEY and CDR2 SVGAGI. Time point: pre-sensitization, week 0. The treatment denotes: therapeutic diphenylcyclopropenone sensitization with weekly scalp DPC.

Sequencing was performed on whole blood, taken in connection with sensitization to the hapten diphenylcyclopropenone (DPC). The sequence came from a man aged 25-45 years with alopecia areata. Some clones in this sample may be carry-over from other donors' samples. This chain connects TRBV6-5 to TRBJ1-1; D possibly corresponds to TRBD1 (5 bases). The CDR3 is CASSYSRGRRGAFF. CDR3 coding DNA: TGTGCCAGCAGTTACTCCCGAGGGAGGAGGGGAGCTTTCTTT.